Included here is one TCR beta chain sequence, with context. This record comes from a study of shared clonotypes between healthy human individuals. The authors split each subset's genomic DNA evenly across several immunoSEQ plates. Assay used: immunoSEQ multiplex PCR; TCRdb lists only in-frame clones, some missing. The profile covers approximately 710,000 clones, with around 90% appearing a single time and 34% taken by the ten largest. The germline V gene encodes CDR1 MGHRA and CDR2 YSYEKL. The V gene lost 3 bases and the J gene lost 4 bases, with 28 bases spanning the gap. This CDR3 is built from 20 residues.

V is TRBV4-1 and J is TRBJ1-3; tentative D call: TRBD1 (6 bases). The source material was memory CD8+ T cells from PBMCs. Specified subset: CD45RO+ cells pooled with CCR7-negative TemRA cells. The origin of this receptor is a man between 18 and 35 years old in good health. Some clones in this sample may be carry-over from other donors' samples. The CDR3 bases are TGCGCCAGCAGCCACCGGGACACTGGTACGGGTGGTCTGGTCGGAAACACCATATATTTT. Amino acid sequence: CASSHRDTGTGGLVGNTIYF.